This TCR beta chain was sequenced in a study of T cell repertoires in cytomegalovirus infection. Across the whole study: Based on public TCR beta signatures, there were indications of CMV infection and of a matching HLA type. General observations from the study: Public TCR beta family frequency separated CMV-and-HLA carriers, including in an independent cohort. HLA-C-restricted CMV clonotypes gave the most frequent clonotype in two of eight donors.

TCRdb re-called the reads through MiXCR, storing one row per CDR3 protein. Of approximately 200,000 distinct CDR3 sequences in the sample, over 20% are singletons; the top ten hold over 15%. The V end was cut by 7 bases, the J end by 4 bases, with 14 bases between. CDR1 is SQVTM and CDR2 is ANQGSEA in the germline V gene. The CDR3 extends over 13 amino acids. Details on this clonotype: Antigen: not known.

The sequenced sample was CD8+ T cells from PBMCs. This sequence originates from a human donor in good health (CMV status not recorded). Some clones in this sample may be carry-over from other donors' samples. This chain links TRBV29-1 with TRBJ2-1; D tentatively fits TRBD1 or TRBD2 (5 bases each). CDR3 sequence reads: CSAEGQVYNEQFF. The CDR3 region has the DNA TGCAGCGCCGAGGGGCAGGTATACAATGAGCAGTTCTTC.